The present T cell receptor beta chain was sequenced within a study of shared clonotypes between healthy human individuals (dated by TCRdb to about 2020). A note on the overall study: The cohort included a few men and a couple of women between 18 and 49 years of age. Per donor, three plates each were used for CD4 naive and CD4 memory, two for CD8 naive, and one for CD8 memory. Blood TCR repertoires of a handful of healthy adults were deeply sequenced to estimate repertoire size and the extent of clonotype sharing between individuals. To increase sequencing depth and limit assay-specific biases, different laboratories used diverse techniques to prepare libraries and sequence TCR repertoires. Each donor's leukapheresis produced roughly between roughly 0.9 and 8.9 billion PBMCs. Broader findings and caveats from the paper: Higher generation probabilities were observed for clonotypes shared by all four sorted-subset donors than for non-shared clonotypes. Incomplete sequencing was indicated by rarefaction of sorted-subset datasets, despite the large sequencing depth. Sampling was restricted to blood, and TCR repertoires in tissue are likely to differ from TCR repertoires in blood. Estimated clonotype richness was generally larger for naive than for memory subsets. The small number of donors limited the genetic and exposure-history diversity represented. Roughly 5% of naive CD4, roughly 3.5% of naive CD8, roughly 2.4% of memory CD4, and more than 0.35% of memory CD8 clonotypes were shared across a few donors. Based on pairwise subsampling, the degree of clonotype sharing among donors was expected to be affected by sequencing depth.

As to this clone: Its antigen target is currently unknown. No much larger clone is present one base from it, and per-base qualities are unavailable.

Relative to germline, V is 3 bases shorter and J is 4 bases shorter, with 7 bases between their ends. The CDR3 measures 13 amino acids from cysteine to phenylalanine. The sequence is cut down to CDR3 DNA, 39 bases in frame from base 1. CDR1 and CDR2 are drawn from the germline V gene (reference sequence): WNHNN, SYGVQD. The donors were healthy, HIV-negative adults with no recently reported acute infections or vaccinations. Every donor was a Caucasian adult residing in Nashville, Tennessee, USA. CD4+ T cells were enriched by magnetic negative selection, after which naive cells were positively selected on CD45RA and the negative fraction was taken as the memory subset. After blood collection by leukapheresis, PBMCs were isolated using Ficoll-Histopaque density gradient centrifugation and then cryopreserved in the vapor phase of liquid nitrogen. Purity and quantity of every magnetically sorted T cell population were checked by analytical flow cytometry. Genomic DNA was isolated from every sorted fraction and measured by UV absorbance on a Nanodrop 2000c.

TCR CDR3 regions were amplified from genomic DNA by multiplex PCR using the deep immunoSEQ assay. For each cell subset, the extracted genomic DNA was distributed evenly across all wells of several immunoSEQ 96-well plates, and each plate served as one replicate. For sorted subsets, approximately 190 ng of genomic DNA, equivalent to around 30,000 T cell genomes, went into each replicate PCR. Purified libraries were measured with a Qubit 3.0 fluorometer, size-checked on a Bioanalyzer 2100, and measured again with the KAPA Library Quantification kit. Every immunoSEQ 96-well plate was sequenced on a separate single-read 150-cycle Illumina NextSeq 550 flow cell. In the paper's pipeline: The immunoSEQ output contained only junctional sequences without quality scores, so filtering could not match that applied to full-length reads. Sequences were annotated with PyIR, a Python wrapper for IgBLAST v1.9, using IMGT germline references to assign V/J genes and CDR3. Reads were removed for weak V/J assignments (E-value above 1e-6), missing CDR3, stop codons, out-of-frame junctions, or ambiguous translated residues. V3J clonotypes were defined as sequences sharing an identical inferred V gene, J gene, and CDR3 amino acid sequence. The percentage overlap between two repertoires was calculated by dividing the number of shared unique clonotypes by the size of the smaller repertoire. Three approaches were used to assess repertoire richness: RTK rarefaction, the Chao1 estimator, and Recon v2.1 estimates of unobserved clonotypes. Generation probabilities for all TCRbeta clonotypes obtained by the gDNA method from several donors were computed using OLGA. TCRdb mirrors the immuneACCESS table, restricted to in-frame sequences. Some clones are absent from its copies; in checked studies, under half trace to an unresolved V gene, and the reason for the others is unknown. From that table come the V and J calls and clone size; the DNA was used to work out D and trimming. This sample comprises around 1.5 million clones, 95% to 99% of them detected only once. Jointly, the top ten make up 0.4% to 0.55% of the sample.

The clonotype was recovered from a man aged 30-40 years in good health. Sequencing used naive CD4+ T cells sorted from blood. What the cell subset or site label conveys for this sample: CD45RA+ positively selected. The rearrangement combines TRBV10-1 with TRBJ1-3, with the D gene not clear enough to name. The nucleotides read TGCGCCAGCAGTGAAGTGGTAGGAAACACCATATATTTT. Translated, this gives CASSEVVGNTIYF.